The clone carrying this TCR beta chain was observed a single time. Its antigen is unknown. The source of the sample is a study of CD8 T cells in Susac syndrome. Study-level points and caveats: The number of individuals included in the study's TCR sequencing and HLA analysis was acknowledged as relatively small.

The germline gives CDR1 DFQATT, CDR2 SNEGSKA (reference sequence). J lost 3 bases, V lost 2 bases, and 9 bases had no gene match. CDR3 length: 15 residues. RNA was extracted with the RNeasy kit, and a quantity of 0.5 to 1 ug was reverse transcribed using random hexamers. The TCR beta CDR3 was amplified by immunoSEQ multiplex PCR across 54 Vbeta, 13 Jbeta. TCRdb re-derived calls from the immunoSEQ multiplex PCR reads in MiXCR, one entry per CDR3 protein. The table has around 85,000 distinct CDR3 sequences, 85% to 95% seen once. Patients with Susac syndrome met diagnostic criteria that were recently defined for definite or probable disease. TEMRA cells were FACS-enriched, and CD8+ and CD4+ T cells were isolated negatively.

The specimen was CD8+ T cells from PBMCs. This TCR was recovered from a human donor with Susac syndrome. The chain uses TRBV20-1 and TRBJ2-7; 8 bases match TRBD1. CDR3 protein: CSARKTGDLGYEQYF. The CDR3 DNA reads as TGCAGTGCTAGAAAGACAGGGGATTTGGGCTACGAGCAGTACTTC.